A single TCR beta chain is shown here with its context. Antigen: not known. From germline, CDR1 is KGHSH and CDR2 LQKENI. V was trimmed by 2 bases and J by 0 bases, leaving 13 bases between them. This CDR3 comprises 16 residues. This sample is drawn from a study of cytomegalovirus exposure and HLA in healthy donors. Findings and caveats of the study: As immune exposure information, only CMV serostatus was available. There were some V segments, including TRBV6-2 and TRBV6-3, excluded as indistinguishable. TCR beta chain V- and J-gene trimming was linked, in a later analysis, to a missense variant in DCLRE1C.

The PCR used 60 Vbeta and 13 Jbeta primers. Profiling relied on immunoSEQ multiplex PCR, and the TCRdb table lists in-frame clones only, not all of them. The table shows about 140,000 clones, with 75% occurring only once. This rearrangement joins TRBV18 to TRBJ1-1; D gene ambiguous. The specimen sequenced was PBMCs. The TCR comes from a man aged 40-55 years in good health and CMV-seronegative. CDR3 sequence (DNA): TGTGCCAGCTCACCATATGGCAGACTTATGAACACTGAAGCTTTCTTT. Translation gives CASSPYGRLMNTEAFF.